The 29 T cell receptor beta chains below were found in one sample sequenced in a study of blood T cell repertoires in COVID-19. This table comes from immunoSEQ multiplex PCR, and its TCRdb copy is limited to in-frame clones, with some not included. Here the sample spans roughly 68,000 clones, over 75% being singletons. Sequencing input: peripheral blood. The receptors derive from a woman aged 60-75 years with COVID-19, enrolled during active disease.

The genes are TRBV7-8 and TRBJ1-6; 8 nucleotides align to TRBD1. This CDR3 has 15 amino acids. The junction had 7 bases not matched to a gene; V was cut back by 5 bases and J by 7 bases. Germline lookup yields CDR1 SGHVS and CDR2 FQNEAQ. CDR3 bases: TGTGCCAGCAGCCCGGGACAGGCTACCAATTCACCCCTCCACTTT. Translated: CASSPGQATNSPLHF.

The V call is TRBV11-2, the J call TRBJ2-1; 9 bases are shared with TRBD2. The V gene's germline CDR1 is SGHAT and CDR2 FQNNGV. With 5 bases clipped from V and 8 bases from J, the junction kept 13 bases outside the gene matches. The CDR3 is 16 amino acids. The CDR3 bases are TGTGCCAGCAGCCCAGTAGCGGGAGACATGGGGCATGAGCAGTTCTTC. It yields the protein CASSPVAGDMGHEQFF.

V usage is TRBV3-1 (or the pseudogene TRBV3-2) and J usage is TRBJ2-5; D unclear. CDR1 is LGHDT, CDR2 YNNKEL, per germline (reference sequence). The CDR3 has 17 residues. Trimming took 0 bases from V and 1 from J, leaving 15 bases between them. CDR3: CASSQEGSFVIQETQYF. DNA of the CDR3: TGTGCCAGCAGCCAAGAAGGTAGCTTTGTAATCCAAGAGACCCAGTACTTC.

This chain's CDR3 is CASSPPSQGEGEAFF. CDR3 in DNA: TGTGCCAGCTCACCGCCATCACAGGGGGAAGGCGAAGCTTTCTTT. This rearrangement joins TRBV18 to TRBJ1-1, with 8 bases lining up with TRBD1. Trimming at V came to 3 bases and at J to 8 bases, leaving 11 bases not matched to a gene. In germline, CDR1 is KGHSH, CDR2 LQKENI. This CDR3 contains 15 residues.

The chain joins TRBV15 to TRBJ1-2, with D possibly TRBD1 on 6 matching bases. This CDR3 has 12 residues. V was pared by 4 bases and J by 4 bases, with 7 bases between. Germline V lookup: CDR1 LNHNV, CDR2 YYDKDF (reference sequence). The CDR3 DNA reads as TGTGCCACCAGCAAGGACAGCTATGGCTACACCTTC. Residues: CATSKDSYGYTF.

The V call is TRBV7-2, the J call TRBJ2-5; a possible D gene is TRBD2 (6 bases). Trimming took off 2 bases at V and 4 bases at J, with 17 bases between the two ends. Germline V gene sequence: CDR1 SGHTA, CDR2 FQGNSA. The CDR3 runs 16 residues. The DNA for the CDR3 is TGTGCCAGCAGCTTACAATCGGCGGGATTTGGAGAGACCCAGTACTTC. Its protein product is CASSLQSAGFGETQYF. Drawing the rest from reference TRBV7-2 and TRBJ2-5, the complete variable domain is GAGVSQSPSNKVTEKGKDVELRCDPISGHTALYWYRQSLGQGLEFLIYFQGNSAPDKSGLPSDRFSAERTGGSVSTLTIQRTQQEDSAVYLCASSLQSAGFGETQYFGPGTRLLVL.

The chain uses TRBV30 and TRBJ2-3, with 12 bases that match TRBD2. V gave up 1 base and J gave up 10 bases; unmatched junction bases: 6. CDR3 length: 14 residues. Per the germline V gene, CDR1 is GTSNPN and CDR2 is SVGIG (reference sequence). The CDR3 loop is CAWSGLAGEFAQYF. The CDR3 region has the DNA TGTGCCTGGAGTGGACTAGCGGGAGAGTTCGCGCAGTATTTT.

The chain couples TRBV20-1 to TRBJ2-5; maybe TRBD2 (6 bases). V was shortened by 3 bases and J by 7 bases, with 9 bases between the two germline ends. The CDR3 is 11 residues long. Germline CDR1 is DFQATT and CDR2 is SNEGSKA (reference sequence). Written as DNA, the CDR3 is TGCAGTGCTAGGGAGACTAGGACCCAGTACTTC. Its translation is CSARETRTQYF.

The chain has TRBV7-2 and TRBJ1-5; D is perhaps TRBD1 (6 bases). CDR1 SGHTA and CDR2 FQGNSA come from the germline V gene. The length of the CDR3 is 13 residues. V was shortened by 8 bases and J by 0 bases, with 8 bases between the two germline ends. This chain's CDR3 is CASAGDSNQPQHF. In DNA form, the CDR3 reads TGTGCCAGCGCAGGGGATAGCAATCAGCCCCAGCATTTT.

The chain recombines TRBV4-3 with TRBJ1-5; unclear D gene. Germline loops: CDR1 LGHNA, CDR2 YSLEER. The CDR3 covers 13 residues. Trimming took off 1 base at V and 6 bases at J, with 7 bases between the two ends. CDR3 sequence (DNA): TGCGCCAGCAGCCAAGTCATGCGTCAGCCCCAGCATTTT. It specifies CASSQVMRQPQHF.

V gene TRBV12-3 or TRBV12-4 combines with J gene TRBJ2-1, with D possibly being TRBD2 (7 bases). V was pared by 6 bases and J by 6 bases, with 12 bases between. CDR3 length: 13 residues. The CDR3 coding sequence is TGTGCCAGCAGACAGGGAGGGGGCAATGAGCAGTTCTTC. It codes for CASRQGGGNEQFF.

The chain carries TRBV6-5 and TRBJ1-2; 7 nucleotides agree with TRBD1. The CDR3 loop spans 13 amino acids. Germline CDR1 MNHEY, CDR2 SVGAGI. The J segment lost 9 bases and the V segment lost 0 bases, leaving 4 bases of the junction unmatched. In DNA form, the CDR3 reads TGTGCCAGCAGTTACTCGACGACAGGGAGCTACACCTTC. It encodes CASSYSTTGSYTF.

Here the CDR3 reads CASGQTVYEQYF. The CDR3, as DNA: TGTGCCAGCGGACAGACCGTTTACGAGCAGTACTTC. The chain has TRBV28 and TRBJ2-7; perhaps TRBD1 as D (6 bases). V was trimmed by 8 bases and J by 4 bases, leaving 12 bases between them. The CDR3 consists of 12 residues. Looked up from germline, CDR1 is MDHEN and CDR2 is SYDVKM.

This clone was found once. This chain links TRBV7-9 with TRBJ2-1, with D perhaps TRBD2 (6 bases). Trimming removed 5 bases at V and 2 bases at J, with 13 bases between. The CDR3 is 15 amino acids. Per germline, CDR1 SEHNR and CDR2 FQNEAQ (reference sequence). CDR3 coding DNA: TGTGCCAGCAGCCAGGACCCGGGGGCCTACAATGAGCAGTTCTTC. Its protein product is CASSQDPGAYNEQFF.

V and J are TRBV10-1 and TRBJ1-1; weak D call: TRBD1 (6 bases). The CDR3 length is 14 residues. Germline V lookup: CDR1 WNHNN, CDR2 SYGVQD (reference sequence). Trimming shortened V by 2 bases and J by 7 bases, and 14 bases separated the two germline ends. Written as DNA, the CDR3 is TGCGCCAGCAGTGAGGGTCCAGGGGCAGGTGAAGCTTTCTTT. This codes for CASSEGPGAGEAFF.

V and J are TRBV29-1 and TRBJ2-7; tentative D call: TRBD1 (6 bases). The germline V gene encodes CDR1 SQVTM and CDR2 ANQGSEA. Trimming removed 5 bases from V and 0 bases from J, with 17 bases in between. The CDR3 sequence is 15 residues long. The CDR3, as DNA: TGCAGCGTTATTACGGGCAGGGGCAGCTCCTACGAGCAGTACTTC. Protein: CSVITGRGSSYEQYF.

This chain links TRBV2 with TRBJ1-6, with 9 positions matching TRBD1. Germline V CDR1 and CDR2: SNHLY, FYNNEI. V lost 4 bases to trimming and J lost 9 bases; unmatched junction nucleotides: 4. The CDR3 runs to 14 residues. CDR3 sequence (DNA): TGTGCCAGCAGTGTGGGACAGGGTAGTTCACCCCTCCACTTT. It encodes CASSVGQGSSPLHF.

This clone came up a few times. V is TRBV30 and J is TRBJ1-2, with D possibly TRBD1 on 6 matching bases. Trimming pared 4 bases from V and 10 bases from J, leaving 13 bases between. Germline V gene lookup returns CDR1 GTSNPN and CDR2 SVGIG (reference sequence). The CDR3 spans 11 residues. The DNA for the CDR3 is TGTGCCTGGACCCTTGGGGGCAACTACACCTTC. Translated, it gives CAWTLGGNYTF.

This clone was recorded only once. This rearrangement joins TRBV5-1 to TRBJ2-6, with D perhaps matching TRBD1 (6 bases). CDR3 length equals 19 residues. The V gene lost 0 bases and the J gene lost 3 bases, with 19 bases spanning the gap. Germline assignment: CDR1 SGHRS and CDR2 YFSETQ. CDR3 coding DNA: TGCGCCAGCAGCTTGGGGGGGACACCCTTTGGAAATGGGGCCAACGTCCTGACTTTC. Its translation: CASSLGGTPFGNGANVLTF.

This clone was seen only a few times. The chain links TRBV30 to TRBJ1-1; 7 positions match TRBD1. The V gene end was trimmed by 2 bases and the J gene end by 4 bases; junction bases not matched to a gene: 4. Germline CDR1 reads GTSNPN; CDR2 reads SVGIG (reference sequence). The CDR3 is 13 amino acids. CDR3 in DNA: TGTGCCTGGAGTCCTCAGGGGGGCACTGAAGCTTTCTTT. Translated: CAWSPQGGTEAFF.

The CDR3 nucleotides read TGTGCCAGCAGCTTAGTAGGGGGCGACACTGAAGCTTTCTTT. As protein: CASSLVGGDTEAFF. V is TRBV7-2 and J is TRBJ1-1; TRBD1 matches at 7 bases. This CDR3 spans 14 amino acids. Germline V gene lookup returns CDR1 SGHTA and CDR2 FQGNSA. J lost 3 bases, V lost 1 base, and 2 bases had no gene match.

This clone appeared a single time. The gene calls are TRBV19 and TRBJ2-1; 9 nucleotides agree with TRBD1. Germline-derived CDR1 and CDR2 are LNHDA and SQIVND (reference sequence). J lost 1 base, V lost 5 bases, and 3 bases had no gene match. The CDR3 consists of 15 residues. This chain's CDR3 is CASSLTGGSYNEQFF. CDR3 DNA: TGTGCCAGTAGTTTGACAGGGGGATCCTACAATGAGCAGTTCTTC.

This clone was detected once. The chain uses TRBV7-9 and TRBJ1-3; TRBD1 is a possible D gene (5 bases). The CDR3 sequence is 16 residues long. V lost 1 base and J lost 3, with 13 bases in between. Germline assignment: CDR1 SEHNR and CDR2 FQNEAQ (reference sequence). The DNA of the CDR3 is TGTGCCAGCAGCTTAGGTCTGGCCGGGGGTGGAAACACCATATATTTT. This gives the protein CASSLGLAGGGNTIYF.

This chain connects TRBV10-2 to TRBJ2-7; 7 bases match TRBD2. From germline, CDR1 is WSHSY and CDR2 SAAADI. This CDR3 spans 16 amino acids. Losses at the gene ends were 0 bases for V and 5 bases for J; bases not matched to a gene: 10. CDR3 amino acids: CASSESRLATFDEQYF. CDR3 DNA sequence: TGCGCCAGCAGTGAGTCGAGACTAGCCACTTTTGACGAGCAGTACTTC.

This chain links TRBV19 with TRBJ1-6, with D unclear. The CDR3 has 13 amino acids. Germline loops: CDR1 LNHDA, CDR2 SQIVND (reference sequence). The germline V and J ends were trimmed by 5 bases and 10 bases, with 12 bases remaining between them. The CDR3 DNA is TGTGCCAGTAGTGGCCAGACTGGGTCACCCCTCCACTTT. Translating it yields CASSGQTGSPLHF. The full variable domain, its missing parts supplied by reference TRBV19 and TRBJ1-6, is DGGITQSPKYLFRKEGQNVTLSCEQNLNHDAMYWYRQDPGQGLRLIYYSQIVNDFQKGDIAEGYSVSREKKESFPLTVTSAQKNPTAFYLCASSGQTGSPLHFGNGTRLTVT.

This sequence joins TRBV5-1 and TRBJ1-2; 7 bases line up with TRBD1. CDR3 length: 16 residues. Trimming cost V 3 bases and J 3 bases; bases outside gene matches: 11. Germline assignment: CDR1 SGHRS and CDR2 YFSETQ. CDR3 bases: TGCGCCAGCAGCTCTAGGGGGCAGGGGGTCGACTATGGCTACACCTTC. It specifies CASSSRGQGVDYGYTF.

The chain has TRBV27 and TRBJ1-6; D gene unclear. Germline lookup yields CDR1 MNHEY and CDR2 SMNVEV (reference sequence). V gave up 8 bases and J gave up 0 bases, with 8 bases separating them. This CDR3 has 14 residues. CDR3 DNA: TGTGCCAGCTCCCGGGACTCCTATAATTCACCCCTCCACTTT. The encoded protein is CASSRDSYNSPLHF.

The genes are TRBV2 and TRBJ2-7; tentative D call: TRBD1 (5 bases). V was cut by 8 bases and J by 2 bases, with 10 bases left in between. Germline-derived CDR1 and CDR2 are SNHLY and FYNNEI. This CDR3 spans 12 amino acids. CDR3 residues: CASGATTYEQYF. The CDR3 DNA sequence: TGTGCCAGCGGGGCCACCACCTACGAGCAGTACTTC.

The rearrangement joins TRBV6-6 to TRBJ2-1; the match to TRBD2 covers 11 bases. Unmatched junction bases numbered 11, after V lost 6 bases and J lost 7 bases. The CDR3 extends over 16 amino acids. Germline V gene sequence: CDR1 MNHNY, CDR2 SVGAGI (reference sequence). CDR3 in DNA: TGTGCCAGCAGCCCTCCCGGACTAGCGGGTGTGAATGAGCAGTTCTTC. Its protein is CASSPPGLAGVNEQFF.